These T cell receptor beta chains were read from a single sample in a study of T-cell reconstitution after alpha-beta-depleted transplantation in children. From the PCR reads, TCRdb called clonotypes with MiXCR, one entry per CDR3 protein. The repertoire includes some 350,000 distinct CDR3 sequences, roughly 17% of them detected once, and 35% to 50% sits in the top ten. The sequencing used PBMCs, mostly from graft donor cells, collected 360 days after TCRalphabeta/CD19-depleted stem cell transplant. The receptor source for this set is a male patient between 2 and 10 years old who had a stem cell transplant for acute lymphoblastic leukemia, so the T cells may come from the graft donor. Both conserved end residues are part of each CDR3.

v_call	j_call	cdr3_aa
TRBV12-3/TRBV12-4	TRBJ2-7	CASSQGLAGARISYEQYF
TRBV2	TRBJ2-3	CASRGGAPDTQYF
TRBV28	TRBJ2-5	CASSLGGGLKETQYF
TRBV6-2/TRBV6-3	TRBJ2-5	CASSFPGQGRETQYF
TRBV10-3	TRBJ2-3	CAISALIEDTDTQYF
TRBV12-3/TRBV12-4	TRBJ1-4	CASSLLTAANEKLFF
TRBV11-2	TRBJ2-3	CASSLGPVGPWDREDTDTQYF
TRBV27	TRBJ1-6	CASSLGTQGKGSPLHF
TRBV24-1	TRBJ2-5	CATSDWEAQETQYF
TRBV15	TRBJ1-2	CATSRDFTGGSGYTF
TRBV28	TRBJ2-4	CASSGVAGTLWENIQYF